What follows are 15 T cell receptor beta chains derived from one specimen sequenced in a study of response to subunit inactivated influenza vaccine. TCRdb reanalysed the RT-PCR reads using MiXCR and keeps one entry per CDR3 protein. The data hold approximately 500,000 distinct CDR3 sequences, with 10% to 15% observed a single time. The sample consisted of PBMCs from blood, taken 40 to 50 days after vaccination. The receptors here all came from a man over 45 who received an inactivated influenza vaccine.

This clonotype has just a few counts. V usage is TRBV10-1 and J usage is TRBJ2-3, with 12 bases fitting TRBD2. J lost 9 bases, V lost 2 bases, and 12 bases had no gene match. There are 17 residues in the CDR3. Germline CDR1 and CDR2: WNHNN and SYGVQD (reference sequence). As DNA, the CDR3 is TGCGCCAGCAGTGAGGCGACTAGCGGGGGTCCTCGTCGGACGCAGTATTTT. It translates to CASSEATSGGPRRTQYF.

The CDR3 DNA reads TGTGCCAGCAGCCCCAAACTTGGTGAGCAGTTCTTC. It translates to CASSPKLGEQFF. The rearrangement uses TRBV7-9 and TRBJ2-1; D is uncertain. This CDR3 has 12 amino acids. The germline CDR1 and CDR2 sequences are SEHNR and FQNEAQ (reference sequence). V was cut by 5 bases and J by 9 bases, with 11 bases left in between.

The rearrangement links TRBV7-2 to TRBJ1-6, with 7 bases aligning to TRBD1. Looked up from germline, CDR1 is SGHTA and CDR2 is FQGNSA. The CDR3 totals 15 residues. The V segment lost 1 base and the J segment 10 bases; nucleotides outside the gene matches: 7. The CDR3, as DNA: TGTGCCAGCAGCTTAGGAGGGGGCGCGCGGTCACCCCTCCACTTT. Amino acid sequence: CASSLGGGARSPLHF. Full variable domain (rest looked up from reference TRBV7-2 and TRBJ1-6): GAGVSQSPSNKVTEKGKDVELRCDPISGHTALYWYRQSLGQGLEFLIYFQGNSAPDKSGLPSDRFSAERTGGSVSTLTIQRTQQEDSAVYLCASSLGGGARSPLHFGNGTRLTVT.

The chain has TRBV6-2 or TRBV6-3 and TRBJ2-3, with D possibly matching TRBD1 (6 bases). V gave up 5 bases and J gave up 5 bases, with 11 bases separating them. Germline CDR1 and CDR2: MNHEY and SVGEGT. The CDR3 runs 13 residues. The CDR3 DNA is TGTGCCAGCAGTAAACAGGGTAAAGATACGCAGTATTTT. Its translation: CASSKQGKDTQYF.

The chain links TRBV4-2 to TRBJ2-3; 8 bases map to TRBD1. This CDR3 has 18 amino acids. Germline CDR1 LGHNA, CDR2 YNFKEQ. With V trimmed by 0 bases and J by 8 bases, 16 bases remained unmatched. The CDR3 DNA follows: TGTGCCAGCAGCCAAGAAATGCCGAGGGCAGGGGGCGCCGGTACGCAGTATTTT. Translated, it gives CASSQEMPRAGGAGTQYF.

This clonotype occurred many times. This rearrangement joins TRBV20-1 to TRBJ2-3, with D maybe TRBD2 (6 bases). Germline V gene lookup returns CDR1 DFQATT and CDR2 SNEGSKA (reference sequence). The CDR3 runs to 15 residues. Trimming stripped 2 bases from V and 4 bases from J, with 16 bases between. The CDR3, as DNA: TGCAGTGCTAGAAACCTCGGTAGCGGCTCAGATACGCAGTATTTT. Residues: CSARNLGSGSDTQYF.

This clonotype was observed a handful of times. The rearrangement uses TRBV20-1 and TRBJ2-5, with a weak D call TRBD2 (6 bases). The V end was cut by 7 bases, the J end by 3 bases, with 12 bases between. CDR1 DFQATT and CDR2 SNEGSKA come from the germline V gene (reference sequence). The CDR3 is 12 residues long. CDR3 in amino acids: CSGRGVKETQYF. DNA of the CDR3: TGCAGTGGGAGGGGCGTAAAAGAGACCCAGTACTTC.

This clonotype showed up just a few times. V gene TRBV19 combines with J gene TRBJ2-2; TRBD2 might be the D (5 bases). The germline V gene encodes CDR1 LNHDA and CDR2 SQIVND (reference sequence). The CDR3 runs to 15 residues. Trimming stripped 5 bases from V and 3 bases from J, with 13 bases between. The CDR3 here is CASSANGVDTGELFF. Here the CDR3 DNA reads TGTGCCAGTAGTGCGAACGGGGTAGACACCGGGGAGCTGTTTTTT.

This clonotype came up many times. In nucleotides, the CDR3 is TGTGCCAGCAGTTTAAGTGCGGGGGGCACAGATACGCAGTATTTT. Translation gives CASSLSAGGTDTQYF. The chain is built from TRBV12-3 or TRBV12-4 and TRBJ2-3, with 7 bases lining up with TRBD2. V was pared by 2 bases and J by 1 base, with 3 bases of the junction left unmatched. The length of the CDR3 is 15 residues.

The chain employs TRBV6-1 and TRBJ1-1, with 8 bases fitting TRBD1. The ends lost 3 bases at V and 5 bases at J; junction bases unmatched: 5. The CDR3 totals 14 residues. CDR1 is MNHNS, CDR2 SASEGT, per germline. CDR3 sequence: CASSDNRGLTEAFF. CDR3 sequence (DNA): TGTGCCAGCAGTGATAACAGGGGGTTAACTGAAGCTTTCTTT.

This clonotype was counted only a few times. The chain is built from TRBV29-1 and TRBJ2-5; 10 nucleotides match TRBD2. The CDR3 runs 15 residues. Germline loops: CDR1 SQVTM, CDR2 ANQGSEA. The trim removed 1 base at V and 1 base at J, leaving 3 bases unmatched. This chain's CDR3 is CSVEGLAGVQETQYF. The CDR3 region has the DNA TGCAGCGTTGAAGGGCTAGCGGGGGTCCAAGAGACCCAGTACTTC.

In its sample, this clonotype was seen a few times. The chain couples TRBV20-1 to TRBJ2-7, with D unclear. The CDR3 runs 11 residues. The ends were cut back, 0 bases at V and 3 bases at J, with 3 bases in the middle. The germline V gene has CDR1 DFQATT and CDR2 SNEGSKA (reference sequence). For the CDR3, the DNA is TGCAGTGCTAGAGAGAACTACGAGCAGTACTTC. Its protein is CSARENYEQYF.

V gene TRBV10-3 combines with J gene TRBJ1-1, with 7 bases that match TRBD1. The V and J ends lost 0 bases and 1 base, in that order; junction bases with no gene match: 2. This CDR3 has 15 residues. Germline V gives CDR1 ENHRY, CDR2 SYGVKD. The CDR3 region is CAISESHRGNTEAFF. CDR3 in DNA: TGTGCCATCAGTGAGTCTCACAGGGGGAACACTGAAGCTTTCTTT.

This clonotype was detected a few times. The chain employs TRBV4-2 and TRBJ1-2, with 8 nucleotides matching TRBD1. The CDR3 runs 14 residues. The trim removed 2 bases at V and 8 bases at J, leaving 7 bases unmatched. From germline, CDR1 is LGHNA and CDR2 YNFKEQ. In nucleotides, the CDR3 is TGTGCCAGCAGCCAACCCGACAGGGGCGAAGGCTACACCTTC. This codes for CASSQPDRGEGYTF.

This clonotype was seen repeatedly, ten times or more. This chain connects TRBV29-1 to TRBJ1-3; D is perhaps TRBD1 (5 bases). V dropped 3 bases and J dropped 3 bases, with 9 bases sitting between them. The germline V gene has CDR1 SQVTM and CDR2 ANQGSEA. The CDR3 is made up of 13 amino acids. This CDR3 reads CSVDQGGGNTIYF. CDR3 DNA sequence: TGCAGCGTTGATCAGGGAGGTGGAAACACCATATATTTT.